This T cell receptor beta chain was documented in a study of T cell repertoires in cytomegalovirus infection (dated 2019 in TCRdb). About the investigation overall: Donor HLA type was relevant to the analysis, as public TCR beta signatures indicated carriage of CMV infection together with the matching HLA type.

On this clonotype itself: Its antigen is unknown. There are no base qualities to consult, and no much larger clone falls within one base.

From its cysteine to its phenylalanine, the CDR3 spans 15 amino acids. Just CDR3 DNA is preserved here, 45 bases in frame from base 1. For this chain, trimming is 5 bases at the V end and 5 bases at the J end, and the number of junction bases without a gene match is 11. CDR1 MNHEY and CDR2 SVGEGT were looked up in the germline V gene. The study at large found these results: In both this cohort and an independent cohort of more than 350 donors, the cumulative frequency of public TCR beta family members distinguished carriers of CMV infection plus the relevant HLA type. In the ex vivo response, HLA-C-restricted CMV-specific TCR beta clonotypes were dominant, and in two of eight donors the single most frequent clonotype came from this HLA-C-restricted group.

The run used an Illumina HiSeq 1500. TCRdb ran its own pipeline on the public reads, namely fastp trimming at Q25 and MiXCR clone calling, and kept in-frame beta chains. Each CDR3 protein appears once, grouped with its most common genes and DNA. In this sample the table shows about 100,000 distinct CDR3 sequences, about 15% of which occur a single time. Together, the top ten hold about 8.8% of the sample. Recombination linked TRBV6-2 or TRBV6-3 to TRBJ1-1, and 7 junction bases match TRBD1. Input material: PBMCs. The receptor comes from a human donor in good health (CMV status not recorded). Some clones in this sample may be carry-over from other donors' samples. The CDR3 corresponds to CASSPYRGGQTEAFF. The DNA is as follows: TGTGCCAGCAGTCCCTACAGGGGAGGGCAAACTGAAGCTTTCTTT.